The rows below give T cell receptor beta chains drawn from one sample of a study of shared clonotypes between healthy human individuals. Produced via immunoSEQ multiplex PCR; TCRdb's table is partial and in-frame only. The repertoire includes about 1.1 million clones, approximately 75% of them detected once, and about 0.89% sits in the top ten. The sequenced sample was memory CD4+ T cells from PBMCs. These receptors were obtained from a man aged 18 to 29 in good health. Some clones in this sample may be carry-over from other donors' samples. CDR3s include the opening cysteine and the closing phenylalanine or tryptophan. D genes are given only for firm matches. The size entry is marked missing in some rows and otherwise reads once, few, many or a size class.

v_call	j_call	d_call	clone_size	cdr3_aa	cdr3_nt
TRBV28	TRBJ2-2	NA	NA	CASSLTGYTGELFF	TGTGCCAGCAGCCTTACAGGATACACCGGGGAGCTGTTTTTT
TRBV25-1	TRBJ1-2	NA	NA	CASSEGQNYGYTF	TGTGCCAGCAGTGAGGGGCAGAACTATGGCTACACCTTC
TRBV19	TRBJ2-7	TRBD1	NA	CASSIRGQGPYEQYF	TGTGCCAGTAGTATAAGGGGACAGGGACCCTACGAGCAGTACTTC
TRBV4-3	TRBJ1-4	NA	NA	CASSLRTAATNEKLFF	TGCGCCAGCAGCTTGAGGACAGCAGCAACTAATGAAAAACTGTTTTTT
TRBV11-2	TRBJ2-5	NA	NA	CASTRQGYQETQYF	TGTGCCAGCACCCGTCAGGGGTACCAAGAGACCCAGTACTTC
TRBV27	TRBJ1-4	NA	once	CASRGSGFSYNEKLFF	TGTGCCAGCAGGGGCAGCGGATTCTCCTATAATGAAAAACTGTTTTTT
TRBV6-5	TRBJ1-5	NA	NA	CASSYGDRRRDQPQHF	TGTGCCAGCAGTTACGGTGACAGGCGAAGGGATCAGCCCCAGCATTTT
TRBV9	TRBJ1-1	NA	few	CASSVGRMNTEAFF	TGTGCCAGCAGCGTAGGCAGGATGAACACTGAAGCTTTCTTT
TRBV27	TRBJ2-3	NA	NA	CASAGIPSTDTQYF	TGTGCCAGCGCAGGGATTCCTTCCACAGATACGCAGTATTTT
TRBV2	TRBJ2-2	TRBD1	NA	CASSVHRGTGELFF	TGTGCCAGCAGTGTCCACAGGGGCACCGGGGAGCTGTTTTTT
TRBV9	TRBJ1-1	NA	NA	CASSVDGAGYTEAFF	TGTGCCAGCAGCGTAGATGGTGCGGGATACACTGAAGCTTTCTTT
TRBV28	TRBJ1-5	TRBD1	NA	CASQRTGTGNQPQHF	TGTGCCAGCCAAAGGACAGGGACGGGCAATCAGCCCCAGCATTTT
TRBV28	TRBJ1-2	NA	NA	CASGRGGNYGYTF	TGTGCCAGCGGCCGGGGGGGCAACTATGGCTACACCTTC
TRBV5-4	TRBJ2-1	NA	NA	CASSSGYNEQFF	TGTGCCAGCAGCTCAGGTTACAATGAGCAGTTCTTC
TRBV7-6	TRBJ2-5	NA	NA	CASSLGLNQETQYF	TGTGCCAGCAGCTTAGGGTTAAACCAAGAGACCCAGTACTTC
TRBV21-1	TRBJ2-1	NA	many	CASSHRTSGIGSYNEQFF	TGTGCCAGCAGTCACAGGACTAGCGGGATAGGCTCCTACAATGAGCAGTTCTTC
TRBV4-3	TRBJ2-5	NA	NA	CASSQGSGGGETQYF	TGCGCCAGCAGCCAAGGGTCGGGGGGCGGAGAGACCCAGTACTTC
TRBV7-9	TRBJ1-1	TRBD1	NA	CASSFTGGSEAFF	TGTGCCAGCAGCTTTACAGGGGGCTCTGAAGCTTTCTTT
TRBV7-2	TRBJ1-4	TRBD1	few	CASQGAGGLRTGEKLFF	TGTGCCAGCCAAGGGGCAGGGGGCCTACGGACAGGTGAAAAACTGTTTTTT
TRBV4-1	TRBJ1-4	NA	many	CASSQAGTRDEKLFF	TGCGCCAGCAGCCAAGCCGGGACAAGGGATGAAAAACTGTTTTTT
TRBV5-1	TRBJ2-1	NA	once	CASSLERGGGSYNEQFF	TGCGCCAGCAGCTTGGAGCGCGGAGGAGGATCTTACAATGAGCAGTTCTTC
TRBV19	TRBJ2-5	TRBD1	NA	CASSIVPGQGRETQYF	TGTGCCAGTAGTATAGTTCCGGGACAGGGGCGAGAGACCCAGTACTTC
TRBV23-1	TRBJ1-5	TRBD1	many	CASRRNYRGPNQPQHF	TGCGCCAGCAGACGAAATTACAGGGGCCCCAATCAGCCCCAGCATTTT
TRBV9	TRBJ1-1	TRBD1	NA	CASSKTGLNTEAFF	TGTGCCAGCAGCAAGACAGGGTTGAACACTGAAGCTTTCTTT
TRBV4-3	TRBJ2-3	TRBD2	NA	CASSPGTSGKSTDTQYF	TGCGCCAGCAGCCCAGGGACTAGCGGGAAAAGCACAGATACGCAGTATTTT
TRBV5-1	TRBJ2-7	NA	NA	CASSLGSRGYDEQYF	TGCGCCAGCAGCTTGGGGTCCCGGGGTTATGACGAGCAGTACTTC
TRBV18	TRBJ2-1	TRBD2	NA	CASSPPTSGSQFF	TGTGCCAGCTCACCACCGACTAGCGGATCGCAGTTCTTC
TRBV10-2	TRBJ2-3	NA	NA	CASGGFTDTQYF	TGCGCCAGCGGGGGGTTCACAGATACGCAGTATTTT
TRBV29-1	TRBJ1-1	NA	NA	CSVRHVLNTEAFF	TGCAGCGTGAGACACGTTTTGAACACTGAAGCTTTCTTT
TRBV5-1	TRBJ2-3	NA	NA	CASSLGGSPGWAQYF	TGCGCCAGCAGCTTGGGTGGCAGCCCCGGTTGGGCGCAGTATTTT
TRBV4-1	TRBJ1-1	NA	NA	CASSQGWGRRNTEAFF	TGCGCCAGCAGCCAAGGATGGGGGCGCCGGAACACTGAAGCTTTCTTT
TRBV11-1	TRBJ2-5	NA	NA	CASSSASTAAKVAQYF	TGTGCCAGCAGCTCGGCCTCGACAGCGGCCAAGGTCGCCCAGTACTTC
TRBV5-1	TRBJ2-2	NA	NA	CASSLAGLVNTGELFF	TGCGCCAGCAGCTTGGCTGGACTGGTGAACACCGGGGAGCTGTTTTTT
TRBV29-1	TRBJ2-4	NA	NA	CSLRDGAKNIQYF	TGCAGCTTACGGGACGGTGCCAAAAACATTCAGTACTTC
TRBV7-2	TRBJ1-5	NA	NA	CASSSRTTQPQHF	TGTGCCAGCAGCTCCCGGACAACTCAGCCCCAGCATTTT
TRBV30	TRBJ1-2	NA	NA	CAWSVTAINYGYTF	TGTGCCTGGAGTGTTACGGCGATTAACTATGGCTACACCTTC
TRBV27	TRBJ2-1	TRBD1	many	CASSFKGFGTASRWDEQFF	TGTGCCAGCAGTTTTAAAGGATTTGGGACAGCATCCCGGTGGGATGAGCAGTTCTTC
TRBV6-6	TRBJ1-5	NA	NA	CASEMYSNQPQHF	TGTGCCAGCGAGATGTATAGCAATCAGCCCCAGCATTTT
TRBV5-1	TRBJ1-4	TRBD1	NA	CASSLNPRTGVEKLFF	TGCGCCAGCAGCTTGAACCCCAGGACAGGGGTTGAAAAACTGTTTTTT
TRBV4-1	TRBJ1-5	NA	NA	CASSPGSYNQPQHF	TGCGCCAGCAGCCCCGGGTCTTACAATCAGCCCCAGCATTTT
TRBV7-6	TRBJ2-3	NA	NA	CASSLTLATFTDTQYF	TGTGCCAGCAGCTTAACTCTGGCAACCTTCACAGATACGCAGTATTTT
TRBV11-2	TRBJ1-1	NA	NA	CASSKGGTRSTEAFF	TGTGCCAGCAGCAAGGGTGGGACCCGGAGCACTGAAGCTTTCTTT
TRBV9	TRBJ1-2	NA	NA	CASSVEYSDDYGYTF	TGTGCCAGCAGCGTAGAATACAGCGACGACTATGGCTACACCTTC
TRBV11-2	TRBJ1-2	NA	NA	CASSSLLTGGDYGYTF	TGTGCCAGCAGCTCCCTATTGACTGGGGGGGACTATGGCTACACCTTC
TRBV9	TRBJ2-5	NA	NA	CASSVEVVAETQYF	TGTGCCAGCAGCGTAGAGGTCGTGGCGGAGACCCAGTACTTC
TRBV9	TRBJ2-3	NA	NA	CASSTTRDARTDTQYF	TGTGCCAGCAGCACCACCCGGGACGCCCGCACAGATACGCAGTATTTT
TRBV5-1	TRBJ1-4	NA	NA	CASRPGGSKTNEKLFF	TGCGCCAGCAGGCCCGGGGGGTCGAAAACTAATGAAAAACTGTTTTTT
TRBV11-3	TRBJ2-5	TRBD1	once	CASSPWTGNGETQYF	TGTGCCAGCAGCCCATGGACAGGGAACGGAGAGACCCAGTACTTC